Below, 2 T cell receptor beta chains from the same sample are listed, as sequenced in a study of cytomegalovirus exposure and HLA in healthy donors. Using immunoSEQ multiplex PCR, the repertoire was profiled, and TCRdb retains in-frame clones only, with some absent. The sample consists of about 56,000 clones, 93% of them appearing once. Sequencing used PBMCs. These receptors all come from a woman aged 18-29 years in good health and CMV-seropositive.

The CDR3 region has the DNA TGTGCCAGCAGTCAACAGGGGGCCCACACTGAAGCTTTCTTT. Protein: CASSQQGAHTEAFF. V usage is TRBV6-1 and J usage is TRBJ1-1; TRBD1 aligns across 9 bases. CDR1 is MNHNS and CDR2 is SASEGT in the germline V gene. J was trimmed by 3 bases and V by 5 bases; bases with no gene match: 4. This CDR3 has 14 residues.

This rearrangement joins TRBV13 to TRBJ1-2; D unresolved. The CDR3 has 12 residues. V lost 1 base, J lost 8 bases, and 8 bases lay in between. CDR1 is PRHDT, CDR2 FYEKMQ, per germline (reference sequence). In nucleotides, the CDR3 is TGTGCCAGCAGCTTAGCGGGGTACGGCTACACCTTC. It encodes CASSLAGYGYTF. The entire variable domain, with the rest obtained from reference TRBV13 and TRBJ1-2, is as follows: AAGVIQSPRHLIKEKRETATLKCYPIPRHDTVYWYQQGPGQDPQFLISFYEKMQSDKGSIPDRFSAQQFSDYHSELNMSSLELGDSALYFCASSLAGYGYTFGSGTRLTVV.